The source of this TCR beta chain is a study of immune cell composition in non-small cell lung cancer. Overall study findings and caveats: No significant correlation existed between pack-years smoked and tumour clonality. Dominant in vivo tumour-associated clones were not shown to share tumour-reactive sequences. Squamous lung tumours showed higher top 10 clone scores and clonality than adenocarcinomas. Adenocarcinomas with higher top tumour-associated clone frequency had more reactive TILs.

Only in-frame clones appear in the TCRdb table, and some are missing; sequencing was by immunoSEQ multiplex PCR. The table shows 2,100 or so clones, with 74% occurring only once. The CDR3 consists of 12 residues. V shed 3 bases, J shed 9 bases, and the junction held 1 base outside the gene matches. Germline V lookup: CDR1 SGHNT, CDR2 YENEEA. Notes on this clone: The antigen is unknown.

This rearrangement joins TRBV11-3 to TRBJ2-1, with 8 bases fitting TRBD1. Sequencing was performed on lung tumor tissue. This clonotype was sampled from a human donor with non-small cell lung cancer. The CDR3 coding sequence is TGTGCCAGCAGCTTGACAGGGGTTGAGCAGTTCTTC. It encodes CASSLTGVEQFF.